Below, 23 T cell receptor beta chains from the same sample are listed, as sequenced in a study of CD8+CD57+ T cells in acquired aplastic anemia. TCR beta VDJ and CDR3 profiles were obtained from a genomic DNA template. TCRdb processed the reads anew with MiXCR; each CDR3 protein has one entry. The sample consists of tens of thousands of distinct CDR3 sequences, about 70% of them appearing once. Material: sorted CD4+, CD8+, or CD8+CD57+ T cells (not recorded which) from PBMCs. Every receptor here comes from a human donor in good health, serving as a control.

This clonotype was counted between two and nine times. The chain is built from TRBV7-2 and TRBJ2-5, with unresolved D. The CDR3 extends over 13 amino acids. The germline CDR1 and CDR2 sequences are SGHTA and FQGNSA. The germline V and J ends were trimmed by 3 bases and 2 bases, with 7 bases remaining between them. CDR3 DNA sequence: TGTGCCAGCAGCTTCGGGCTTCAAGAGACCCAGTACTTC. This codes for CASSFGLQETQYF.

The chain is built from TRBV15 and TRBJ1-4, with 7 positions matching TRBD1. After removal of 0 bases from V and 8 bases from J, the junction contained 6 bases not matched to a gene. Germline V gene lookup returns CDR1 LNHNV and CDR2 YYDKDF (reference sequence). The length of the CDR3 is 15 residues. The CDR3 sequence: CATSRDGQEGEKLFF. For the CDR3, the DNA is TGTGCCACCAGCAGAGATGGACAGGAGGGGGAAAAACTGTTTTTT.

The chain recombines TRBV24-1 with TRBJ2-5; D remains ambiguous. The germline V and J ends were trimmed by 2 bases and 5 bases, with 5 bases remaining between them. Per germline, CDR1 KGHDR and CDR2 SFDVKD. The CDR3 length is 12 residues. The CDR3 bases are TGTGCCACCAGTGATTCAGCGGAGACCCAGTACTTC. It specifies CATSDSAETQYF.

In the case of this clonotype: Germline and junction disagree at one end, which may indicate a read error. This chain links TRBV25-1 with TRBJ2-5; 7 nucleotides match TRBD2. The CDR3 is 16 amino acids. Per germline, CDR1 MGHDK and CDR2 SYGVNS. The CDR3 region is CASSGHGRGYQETQYF. CDR3 nucleotides: TGTGCCAGTAGTGGTCATGGGCGGGGGTACCAAGAGACCCAGTACTTC.

The chain combines TRBV15 with TRBJ1-2, with D hard to call. This CDR3 comprises 13 residues. The germline CDR1 and CDR2 sequences are LNHNV and YYDKDF (reference sequence). V was trimmed by 0 bases and J by 6 bases, leaving 8 bases between them. This CDR3 reads CATSRDPVDGYTF. The CDR3 DNA sequence: TGTGCCACCAGCAGAGATCCGGTGGATGGCTACACCTTC.

The chain employs TRBV6-1 and TRBJ1-3, with 7 bases lining up with TRBD1. Per germline, CDR1 MNHNS and CDR2 SASEGT. The CDR3 runs 17 residues. Germline trimming cut 3 bases from V and 0 bases from J; bases unmatched to any gene: 8. In DNA form, the CDR3 reads TGTGCCAGCAGTGACCGGGACAGATTTCTCTCTGGAAACACCATATATTTT. It specifies CASSDRDRFLSGNTIYF.

The genes are TRBV29-1 and TRBJ1-4; D not resolved. Trimming stripped 6 bases from V and 4 bases from J, with 18 bases between. The germline V gene encodes CDR1 SQVTM and CDR2 ANQGSEA. CDR3 length: 15 residues. CDR3 in amino acids: CSVRTYPGLNEKLFF. The DNA for the CDR3 is TGCAGCGTGAGAACTTACCCGGGCCTTAATGAAAAACTGTTTTTT.

This chain uses TRBV9 with TRBJ1-1; 11 positions match TRBD1. Germline values: CDR1 SGDLS, CDR2 YYNGEE. J gave up 3 bases and V 4 bases, and 8 bases lay outside the gene matches. The CDR3 is 16 amino acids. The DNA of the CDR3 is TGTGCCAGCAGCCAGAGCCCGGGACAGGGGGACACTGAAGCTTTCTTT. Protein product: CASSQSPGQGDTEAFF.

The V gene is TRBV19, the J gene TRBJ2-3; TRBD2 aligns across 9 bases. Germline V CDR1 and CDR2: LNHDA, SQIVND (reference sequence). With V trimmed by 4 bases and J by 11 bases, 4 bases remained unmatched. CDR3 size: 12 residues. The CDR3 bases are TGTGCCAGTAGTACTAGCGGGGATGAGCAGTATTTT. Its protein is CASSTSGDEQYF.

This clonotype showed up just a few times. The V and J genes are TRBV2 and TRBJ2-3; 10 positions agree with TRBD2. Trimming took 6 bases from V and 3 from J; bases not matched to a gene: 9. The CDR3 length is 16 residues. Germline lookup yields CDR1 SNHLY and CDR2 FYNNEI. In DNA, the CDR3 is TGTGCCAGCAGGGGAGGGACTAGCGAGTCGACAGATACGCAGTATTTT. Protein: CASRGGTSESTDTQYF.

The V gene is TRBV20-1, the J gene TRBJ1-5; no firm D call. The CDR3 contains 16 residues. Trimming took 3 bases from V and 3 from J, leaving 18 bases between them. CDR1 is DFQATT and CDR2 is SNEGSKA in the germline V gene (reference sequence). DNA of the CDR3: TGCAGTGCTAGGTTCCCCTCGAGAGCTACCAATCAGCCCCAGCATTTT. It codes for CSARFPSRATNQPQHF.

This clonotype has ten or more counts. The chain uses TRBV28 and TRBJ1-6; TRBD1 aligns across 8 bases. Germline lookup yields CDR1 MDHEN and CDR2 SYDVKM. V gave up 6 bases and J gave up 7 bases; unmatched junction bases: 8. The CDR3 is 15 residues long. CDR3 amino acids: CASSSLQGGNSPLHF. For the CDR3, the DNA is TGTGCCAGCAGCTCACTACAGGGGGGAAATTCACCCCTCCACTTT.

This clonotype was observed many times. The V gene is TRBV4-1, the J gene TRBJ1-4; a possible D gene is TRBD1 (6 bases). Looked up from germline, CDR1 is MGHRA and CDR2 is YSYEKL. V lost 0 bases and J 7 bases, leaving 15 bases between the germline ends. This CDR3 has 16 residues. The CDR3 region is CASSQDQDRGAEKLFF. The CDR3 nucleotides read TGCGCCAGCAGCCAAGATCAGGACAGAGGAGCTGAAAAACTGTTTTTT.

This sequence joins TRBV20-1 and TRBJ2-1; 8 bases are shared with TRBD1. V shed 2 bases, J shed 0 bases, and the junction held 6 bases outside the gene matches. Germline CDR1 is DFQATT and CDR2 is SNEGSKA (reference sequence). The CDR3 length is 16 residues. In DNA form, the CDR3 reads TGCAGTGCTAGATCGACAGGGGCCGACTCCTACAATGAGCAGTTCTTC. Its protein is CSARSTGADSYNEQFF.

The rearrangement uses TRBV7-6 and TRBJ2-7; 9 bases fit TRBD1. The V and J ends lost 5 bases and 3 bases, in that order; junction bases with no gene match: 5. Germline V gene lookup returns CDR1 SGHVS and CDR2 FNYEAQ. CDR3 length: 14 amino acids. CDR3 coding DNA: TGTGCCAGCAGCCTCCGGACAGGGGACTACGAGCAGTACTTC. Translation: CASSLRTGDYEQYF.

This rearrangement joins TRBV7-9 to TRBJ1-1; D ambiguous. CDR3 length: 13 amino acids. The V and J ends lost 6 bases and 4 bases respectively, with 12 bases between them. Germline values: CDR1 SEHNR, CDR2 FQNEAQ (reference sequence). The CDR3, as DNA: TGTGCCAGCAGTCTACCAAGCCTCACTGAAGCTTTCTTT. Protein product: CASSLPSLTEAFF.

V gene TRBV5-5 combines with J gene TRBJ1-1; D unresolved. CDR1 is SGHKS, CDR2 YYEKEE, per germline (reference sequence). V was cut by 1 base and J by 3 bases, with 4 bases left in between. The CDR3 runs 12 residues. The CDR3, as DNA: TGTGCCAGCAGCTTGTGGGACACTGAAGCTTTCTTT. Translation: CASSLWDTEAFF. The whole variable domain, filled in from reference TRBV5-5 and TRBJ1-1, reads DAGVTQSPTHLIKTRGQQVTLRCSPISGHKSVSWYQQVLGQGPQFIFQYYEKEERGRGNFPDRFSARQFPNYSSELNVNALLLGDSALYLCASSLWDTEAFFGQGTRLTVV.

There are many counts of this clonotype. This sequence joins TRBV12-3 or TRBV12-4 and TRBJ2-7; D gene ambiguous. The CDR3 is 13 amino acids. The V and J ends lost 6 bases and 3 bases respectively, with 12 bases between them. CDR3 DNA: TGTGCCAGCAGCCCGAGCGTCTACTACGAGCAGTACTTC. Its protein is CASSPSVYYEQYF.

The chain is built from TRBV20-1 and TRBJ2-7; no reliable D call. The CDR3 runs 11 residues. V was shortened by 6 bases and J by 1 base, with 7 bases between the two germline ends. Germline CDR1 and CDR2: DFQATT and SNEGSKA (reference sequence). The CDR3 nucleotides read TGCAGTGCGACACCGTCCTACGAGCAGTACTTC. Translated, it gives CSATPSYEQYF.

Only a few counts were recorded for this clonotype. The chain uses TRBV7-2 and TRBJ1-1, with D possibly TRBD1 on 6 matching bases. Trimming left V 5 bases short and J 11 bases short, with 18 bases between. The CDR3 has 13 residues. Germline lookup yields CDR1 SGHTA and CDR2 FQGNSA. This CDR3 reads CASSQAHRDNAFF. The CDR3 region has the DNA TGTGCCAGCAGCCAAGCCCACAGGGACAACGCTTTCTTT. The variable domain in full, with the rest retrieved from reference TRBV7-2 and TRBJ1-1, is GAGVSQSPSNKVTEKGKDVELRCDPISGHTALYWYRQSLGQGLEFLIYFQGNSAPDKSGLPSDRFSAERTGGSVSTLTIQRTQQEDSAVYLCASSQAHRDNAFFGQGTRLTVV.

The chain links TRBV29-1 to TRBJ2-7; D gene ambiguous. Germline CDR1 is SQVTM and CDR2 is ANQGSEA. CDR3 length: 11 amino acids. Trimming pared 3 bases from V and 4 bases from J, leaving 7 bases between. CDR3 DNA sequence: TGCAGCGTTGAGATGGGTTACGAGCAGTACTTC. Its protein product is CSVEMGYEQYF.

The chain links TRBV7-3 to TRBJ1-5, with 10 bases matching TRBD1. V lost 5 bases and J lost 9; bases outside the gene matches: 13. The germline CDR1 and CDR2 sequences are SGHTA and FQGTGA. The CDR3 covers 16 residues. The CDR3 reads CASSNYPGTGEWPQHF. CDR3 DNA: TGTGCCAGCAGCAATTACCCCGGGACAGGGGAATGGCCCCAGCATTTT.

The chain joins TRBV15 to TRBJ2-7; 8 bases fit TRBD1. The CDR3 length is 15 residues. CDR1 is LNHNV and CDR2 is YYDKDF in the germline V gene (reference sequence). Trimming removed 4 bases from V and 1 base from J; junction bases left unmatched: 6. CDR3 nucleotide sequence: TGTGCCACCAGCACCGGGACAGGAGGGTCCTACGAGCAGTACTTC. Protein: CATSTGTGGSYEQYF.